Following are 12 T cell receptor beta chains from one sample sequenced in a study of identifying expanded T cells in peripheral blood. This table comes from immunoSEQ multiplex PCR, and its TCRdb copy is limited to in-frame clones, with some not included. The repertoire holds 100,000 to 150,000 clones, with about 86% as singletons. Input material: blood. Receptor source: a person aged 18 to 75 in good health.

The chain combines TRBV7-3 with TRBJ2-1; D remains unclear. The V gene lost 5 bases and the J gene lost 2 bases, with 10 bases spanning the gap. The germline V gene encodes CDR1 SGHTA and CDR2 FQGTGA. The CDR3 runs 14 residues. The CDR3 DNA reads as TGTGCCAGCAGCCACGGTGGGACCTACAATGAGCAGTTCTTC. Translating it yields CASSHGGTYNEQFF.

The CDR3 coding sequence is TGTGCCAGCAGTTTTACGGGGGGCACTAGCGGCATGGGCAATGAGCAGTTCTTC. Amino acid sequence: CASSFTGGTSGMGNEQFF. The rearrangement uses TRBV27 and TRBJ2-1, with 8 bases fitting TRBD2. The CDR3 spans 18 residues. V was pared by 3 bases and J by 6 bases, with 16 bases of the junction left unmatched. Germline V CDR1 and CDR2: MNHEY, SMNVEV (reference sequence).

CDR3 sequence (DNA): TGCGCCAGCAGCCAGGTGGATACGCAGTATTTT. It translates to CASSQVDTQYF. The J gene is TRBJ2-3, the V gene TRBV5-1; D remains ambiguous. Germline V gene data show CDR1 as SGHRS and CDR2 as YFSETQ. V was pared by 4 bases and J by 6 bases, with 6 bases between. The CDR3 consists of 11 residues.

The genes are TRBV19 and TRBJ2-3; TRBD2 matches 8 bases. Germline trimming cut 6 bases from V and 1 base from J; bases unmatched to any gene: 15. Germline CDR1 is LNHDA and CDR2 is SQIVND (reference sequence). The CDR3 is made up of 18 amino acids. CDR3 loop: CASSRGGPGLAGTDTQYF. The CDR3 DNA is TGTGCCAGTAGCCGCGGGGGGCCTGGACTAGCAGGCACAGATACGCAGTATTTT. Variable domain in full (rest from reference TRBV19 and TRBJ2-3): DGGITQSPKYLFRKEGQNVTLSCEQNLNHDAMYWYRQDPGQGLRLIYYSQIVNDFQKGDIAEGYSVSREKKESFPLTVTSAQKNPTAFYLCASSRGGPGLAGTDTQYFGPGTRLTVL.

This clone was counted only a few times. The CDR3 DNA reads as TGTGCCAGCACCCGAGGAGGGATAGTTTCACCCCTCCACTTT. Translated, it gives CASTRGGIVSPLHF. The chain uses TRBV27 and TRBJ1-6, with D uncertain. This CDR3 has 14 residues. Trimming pared 7 bases from V and 9 bases from J, leaving 16 bases between. Germline CDR1 is MNHEY and CDR2 is SMNVEV (reference sequence).

J is TRBJ1-6 and V is TRBV6-4; no clear D. The CDR3 covers 15 residues. The germline V gene has CDR1 MRHNA and CDR2 SNTAGT. V lost 2 bases to trimming and J lost 3 bases, with 8 bases between them. This chain's CDR3 is CASSDRGFYNSPLHF. CDR3 in DNA: TGTGCCAGCAGTGACCGGGGATTCTATAATTCACCCCTCCACTTT.

V gene TRBV25-1 combines with J gene TRBJ1-5; D remains ambiguous. CDR1 and CDR2 (germline): MGHDK, SYGVNS. V lost 6 bases and J lost 6, with 15 bases in between. This CDR3 spans 14 amino acids. The CDR3 reads CASSEGGISQPQHF. In DNA, the CDR3 is TGTGCCAGCAGCGAGGGCGGAATCAGTCAGCCCCAGCATTTT.

The rearrangement links TRBV5-4 to TRBJ2-3; tentatively, D is TRBD1 (6 bases). V was pared by 4 bases and J by 4 bases, with 13 bases between. Germline V lookup: CDR1 SGHNT, CDR2 YYREEE (reference sequence). The CDR3 is 14 amino acids. The DNA of the CDR3 is TGTGCCAGCAGCATAAAAGGGGGTTCAGATACGCAGTATTTT. Its protein product is CASSIKGGSDTQYF.

V is TRBV11-1 and J is TRBJ2-5; D may be TRBD1 (5 bases). CDR3 size: 16 residues. V lost 5 bases and J lost 5, with 21 bases in between. Germline V gives CDR1 SGHAT, CDR2 FQDESV (reference sequence). Here the CDR3 reads CASSPPQGPMGETQYF. DNA for the CDR3: TGTGCCAGCAGCCCACCCCAGGGCCCGATGGGGGAGACCCAGTACTTC. Using reference TRBV11-1 and TRBJ2-5 for the parts outside the CDR3, the full variable domain is EAEVAQSPRYKITEKSQAVAFWCDPISGHATLYWYRQILGQGPELLVQFQDESVVDDSQLPKDRFSAERLKGVDSTLKIQPAELGDSAMYLCASSPPQGPMGETQYFGPGTRLLVL.

The chain employs TRBV19 and TRBJ2-5; TRBD2 matches at 13 bases. The J segment lost 3 bases and the V segment lost 6 bases, leaving 1 base of the junction unmatched. CDR1 and CDR2 from the germline V gene are LNHDA and SQIVND (reference sequence). The CDR3 is 14 residues long. The CDR3 coding sequence is TGTGCCAGTAGAGGGACTAGCGGGGAAGAGACCCAGTACTTC. The encoded protein is CASRGTSGEETQYF.

This chain connects TRBV6-5 to TRBJ2-7; a weak D match, TRBD1 (6 bases). Germline V lookup: CDR1 MNHEY, CDR2 SVGAGI. Trimming removed 3 bases from V and 3 bases from J, with 15 bases in between. This CDR3 contains 15 residues. CDR3 DNA: TGTGCCAGCAGTTATGAGGGGAGAGGGGGCTACGAGCAGTACTTC. Translation gives CASSYEGRGGYEQYF.

The sample holds one count of this clone. The chain employs TRBV4-1 and TRBJ1-2; a weak D match, TRBD1 (5 bases). The germline V and J ends were trimmed by 1 base and 5 bases, with 14 bases remaining between them. CDR1 MGHRA and CDR2 YSYEKL come from the germline V gene. This CDR3 has 15 residues. The CDR3, as DNA: TGCGCCAGCAGCCAAGCGGCTCAGGGAGTATATGGCTACACCTTC. Amino acid sequence: CASSQAAQGVYGYTF.